This TCR beta chain derives from a study of cytomegalovirus exposure and HLA in healthy donors. Study-wide context: Sequencing of about 200 million T cells in an earlier analysis found 120 million or so unique TCR beta sequences. Study-level findings and limits: TCR beta V segments were, for the most part, productive about 87% or about 30% of the time in an earlier analysis.

Germline assignment: CDR1 GTSNPN and CDR2 SVGIG (reference sequence). This CDR3 has 13 amino acids. The germline V and J ends were trimmed by 3 bases and 9 bases, with 15 bases remaining between them. The PCR had 60 Vbeta and 13 Jbeta primers. Produced via immunoSEQ multiplex PCR; TCRdb's table is partial and in-frame only. The sample lists 93,000 or so clones, more than 65% occurring once. As for this clone: Its antigen is unknown.

The chain joins TRBV30 to TRBJ2-1; tentatively, D is TRBD1 (6 bases). The sample comprised PBMCs. The receptor was derived from a woman in her late teens or twenties in good health and CMV-seropositive. The CDR3 nucleotides are TGTGCCTGGAGCATAATCCAGGGGAGTGAGCAGTTCTTC. It codes for CAWSIIQGSEQFF.